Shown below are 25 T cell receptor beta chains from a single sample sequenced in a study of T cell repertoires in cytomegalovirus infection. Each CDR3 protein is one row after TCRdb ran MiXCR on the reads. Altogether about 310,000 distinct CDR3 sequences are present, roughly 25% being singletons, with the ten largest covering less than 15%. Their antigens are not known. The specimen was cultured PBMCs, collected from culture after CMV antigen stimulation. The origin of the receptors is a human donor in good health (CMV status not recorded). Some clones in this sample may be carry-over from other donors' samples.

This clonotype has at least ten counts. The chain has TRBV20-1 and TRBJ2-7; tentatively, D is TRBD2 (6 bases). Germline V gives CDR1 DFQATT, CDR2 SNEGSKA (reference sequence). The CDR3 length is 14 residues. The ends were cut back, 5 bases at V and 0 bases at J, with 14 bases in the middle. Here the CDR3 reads CSAPRVGSSYEQYF. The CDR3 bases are TGCAGTGCTCCCAGGGTCGGGAGCTCCTACGAGCAGTACTTC.

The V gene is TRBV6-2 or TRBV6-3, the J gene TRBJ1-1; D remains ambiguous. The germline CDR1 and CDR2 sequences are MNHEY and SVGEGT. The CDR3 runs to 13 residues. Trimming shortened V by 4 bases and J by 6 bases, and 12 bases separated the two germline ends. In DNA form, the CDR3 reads TGTGCCAGCAGTTCCCTCACAGCCTCTGAAGCTTTCTTT. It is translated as CASSSLTASEAFF.

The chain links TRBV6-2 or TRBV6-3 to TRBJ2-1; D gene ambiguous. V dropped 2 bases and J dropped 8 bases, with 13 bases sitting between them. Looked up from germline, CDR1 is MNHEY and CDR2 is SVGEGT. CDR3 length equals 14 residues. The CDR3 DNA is TGTGCCAGCAGTTACCGACCGTCCCCAGATGAGCAGTTCTTC. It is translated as CASSYRPSPDEQFF.

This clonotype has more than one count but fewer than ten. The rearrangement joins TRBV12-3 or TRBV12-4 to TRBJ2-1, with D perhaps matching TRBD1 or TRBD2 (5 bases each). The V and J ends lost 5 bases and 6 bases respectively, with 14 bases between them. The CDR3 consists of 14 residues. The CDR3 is CASSPGSSFNEQFF. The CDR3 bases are TGTGCCAGCAGTCCAGGGAGTTCATTCAATGAGCAGTTCTTC.

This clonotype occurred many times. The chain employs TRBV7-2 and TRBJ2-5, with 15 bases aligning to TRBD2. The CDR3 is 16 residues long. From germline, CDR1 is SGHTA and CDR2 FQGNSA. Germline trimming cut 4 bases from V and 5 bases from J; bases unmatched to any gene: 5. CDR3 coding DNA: TGTGCCAGCAGCTCCGGACTAGCGGGAGGGTCGGAGACCCAGTACTTC. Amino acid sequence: CASSSGLAGGSETQYF.

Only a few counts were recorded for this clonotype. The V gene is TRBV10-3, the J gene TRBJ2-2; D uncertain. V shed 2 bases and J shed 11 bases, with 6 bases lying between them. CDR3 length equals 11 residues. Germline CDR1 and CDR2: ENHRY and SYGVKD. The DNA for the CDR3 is TGTGCCATCAGTGAGGGTCCCGAGCTGTTTTTT. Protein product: CAISEGPELFF.

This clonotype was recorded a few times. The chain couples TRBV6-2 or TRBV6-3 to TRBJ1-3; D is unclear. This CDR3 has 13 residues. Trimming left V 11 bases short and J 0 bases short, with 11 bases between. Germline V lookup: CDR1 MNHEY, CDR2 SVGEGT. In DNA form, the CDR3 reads TGTGCCGCCCGGCGCGACTCTGGAAACACCATATATTTT. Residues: CAARRDSGNTIYF.

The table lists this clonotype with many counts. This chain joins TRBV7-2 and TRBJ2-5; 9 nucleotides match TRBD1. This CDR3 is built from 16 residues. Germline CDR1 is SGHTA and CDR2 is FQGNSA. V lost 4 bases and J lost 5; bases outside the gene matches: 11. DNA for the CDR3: TGTGCCAGCAGCTCTCGGGGACAGGGAGGTCGGGAGACCCAGTACTTC. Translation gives CASSSRGQGGRETQYF. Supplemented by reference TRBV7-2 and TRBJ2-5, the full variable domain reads GAGVSQSPSNKVTEKGKDVELRCDPISGHTALYWYRQSLGQGLEFLIYFQGNSAPDKSGLPSDRFSAERTGGSVSTLTIQRTQQEDSAVYLCASSSRGQGGRETQYFGPGTRLLVL.

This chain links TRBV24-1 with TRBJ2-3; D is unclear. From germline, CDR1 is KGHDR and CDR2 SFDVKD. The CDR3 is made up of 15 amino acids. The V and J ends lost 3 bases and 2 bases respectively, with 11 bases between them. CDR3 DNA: TGTGCCACCAGTGATCCCGCCCGATCCACAGATACGCAGTATTTT. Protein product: CATSDPARSTDTQYF.

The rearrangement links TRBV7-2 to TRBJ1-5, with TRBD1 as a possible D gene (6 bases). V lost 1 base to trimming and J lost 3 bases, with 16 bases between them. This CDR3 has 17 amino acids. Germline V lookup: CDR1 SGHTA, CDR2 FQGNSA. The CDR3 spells CASSLVVRTGHNQPQHF. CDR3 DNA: TGTGCCAGCAGCTTAGTTGTTCGAACAGGGCACAATCAGCCCCAGCATTTT.

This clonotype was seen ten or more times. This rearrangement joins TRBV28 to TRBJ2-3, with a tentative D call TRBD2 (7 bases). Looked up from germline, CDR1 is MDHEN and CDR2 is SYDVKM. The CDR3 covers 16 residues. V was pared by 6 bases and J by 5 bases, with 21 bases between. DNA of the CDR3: TGTGCCAGCAGCGAAGGGGGGAGGGGGGCCGGAGATACGCAGTATTTT. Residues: CASSEGGRGAGDTQYF.

The CDR3 DNA sequence: TGTGCCAGCAGTTACTCTCCATGGGGGACTAGTGGCCCTCAAGAGACCCAGTACTTC. Its translation is CASSYSPWGTSGPQETQYF. The J gene is TRBJ2-5, the V gene TRBV6-2 or TRBV6-3; 8 bases line up with TRBD2. CDR1 and CDR2 from the germline V gene are MNHEY and SVGEGT. Unmatched junction bases numbered 14, after V lost 0 bases and J lost 2 bases. The CDR3 spans 19 residues.

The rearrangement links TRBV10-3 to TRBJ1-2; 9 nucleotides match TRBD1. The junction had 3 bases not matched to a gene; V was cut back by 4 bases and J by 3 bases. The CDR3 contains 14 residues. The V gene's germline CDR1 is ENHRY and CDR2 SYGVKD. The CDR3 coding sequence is TGTGCCATCAGTGGGGGACAGGGAGACTATGGCTACACCTTC. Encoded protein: CAISGGQGDYGYTF.

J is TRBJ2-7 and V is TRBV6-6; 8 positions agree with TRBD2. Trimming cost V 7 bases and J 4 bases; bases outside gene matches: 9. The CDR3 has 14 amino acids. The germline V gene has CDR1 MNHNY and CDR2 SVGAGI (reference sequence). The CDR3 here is CASTTSREGYEQYV. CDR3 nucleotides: TGTGCCAGCACCACTAGTCGGGAGGGTTACGAGCAGTACGTC.

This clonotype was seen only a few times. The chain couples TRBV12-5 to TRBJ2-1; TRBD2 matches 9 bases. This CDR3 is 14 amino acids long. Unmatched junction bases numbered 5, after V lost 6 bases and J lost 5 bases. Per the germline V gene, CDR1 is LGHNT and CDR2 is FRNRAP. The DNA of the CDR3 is TGTGCTAGTGGCCGGACTAGCGCACACAATGAGCAGTTCTTC. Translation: CASGRTSAHNEQFF.

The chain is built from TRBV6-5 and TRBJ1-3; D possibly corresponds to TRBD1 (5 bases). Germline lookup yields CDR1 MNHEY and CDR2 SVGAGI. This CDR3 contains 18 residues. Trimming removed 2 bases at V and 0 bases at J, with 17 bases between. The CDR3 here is CASSYGATAFSSGNTIYF. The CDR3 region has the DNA TGTGCCAGCAGTTACGGAGCGACAGCCTTCTCCTCTGGAAACACCATATATTTT.

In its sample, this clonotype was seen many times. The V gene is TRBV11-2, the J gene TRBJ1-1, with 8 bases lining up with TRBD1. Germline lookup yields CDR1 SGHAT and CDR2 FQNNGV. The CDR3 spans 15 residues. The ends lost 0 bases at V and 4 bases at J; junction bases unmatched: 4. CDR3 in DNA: TGTGCCAGCAGCTTAGAGGACAGGGATGGCACTGAAGCTTTCTTT. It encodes CASSLEDRDGTEAFF.

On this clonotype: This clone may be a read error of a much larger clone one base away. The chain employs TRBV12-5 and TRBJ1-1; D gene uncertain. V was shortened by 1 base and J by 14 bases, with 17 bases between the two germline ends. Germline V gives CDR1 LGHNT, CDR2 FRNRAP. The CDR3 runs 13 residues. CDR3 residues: CASGLGQIGIPFF. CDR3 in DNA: TGTGCTAGTGGTTTGGGGCAAATAGGGATTCCGTTCTTT.

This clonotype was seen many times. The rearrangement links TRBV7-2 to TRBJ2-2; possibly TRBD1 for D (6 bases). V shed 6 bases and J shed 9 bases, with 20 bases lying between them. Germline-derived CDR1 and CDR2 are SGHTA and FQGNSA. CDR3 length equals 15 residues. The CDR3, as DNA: TGTGCCAGCAGACCCCGGGACGGGACAACACGGGAGCTGTTTTTT. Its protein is CASRPRDGTTRELFF. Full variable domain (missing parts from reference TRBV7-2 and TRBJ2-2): GAGVSQSPSNKVTEKGKDVELRCDPISGHTALYWYRQSLGQGLEFLIYFQGNSAPDKSGLPSDRFSAERTGGSVSTLTIQRTQQEDSAVYLCASRPRDGTTRELFFGEGSRLTVL.

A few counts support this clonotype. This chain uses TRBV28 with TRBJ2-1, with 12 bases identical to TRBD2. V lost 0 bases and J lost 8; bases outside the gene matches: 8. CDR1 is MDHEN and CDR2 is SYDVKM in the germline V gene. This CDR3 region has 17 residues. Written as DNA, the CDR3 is TGTGCCAGCAGTTTATGGCTAGCGGGAGGGCCGGTGTATGAGCAGTTCTTC. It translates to CASSLWLAGGPVYEQFF.

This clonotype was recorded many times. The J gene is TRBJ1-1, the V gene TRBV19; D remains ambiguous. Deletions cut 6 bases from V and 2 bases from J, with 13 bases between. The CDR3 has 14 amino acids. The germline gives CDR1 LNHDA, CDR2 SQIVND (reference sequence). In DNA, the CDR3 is TGTGCCAGTAGCCAAAGGGCGACAAACACTGAAGCTTTCTTT. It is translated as CASSQRATNTEAFF.

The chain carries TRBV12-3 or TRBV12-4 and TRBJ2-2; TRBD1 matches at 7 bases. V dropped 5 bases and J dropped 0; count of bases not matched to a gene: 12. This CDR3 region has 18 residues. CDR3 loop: CASSEKRTGNSNTGELFF. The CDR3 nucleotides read TGTGCCAGCAGTGAAAAAAGGACAGGCAATTCGAACACCGGGGAGCTGTTTTTT.

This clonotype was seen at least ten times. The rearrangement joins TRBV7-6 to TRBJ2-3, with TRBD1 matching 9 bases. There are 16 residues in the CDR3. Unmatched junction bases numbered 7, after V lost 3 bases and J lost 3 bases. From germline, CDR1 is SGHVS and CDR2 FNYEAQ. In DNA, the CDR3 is TGTGCCAGCAGCTTCGGTAGGGGACAGGGTACAGATACGCAGTATTTT. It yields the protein CASSFGRGQGTDTQYF.

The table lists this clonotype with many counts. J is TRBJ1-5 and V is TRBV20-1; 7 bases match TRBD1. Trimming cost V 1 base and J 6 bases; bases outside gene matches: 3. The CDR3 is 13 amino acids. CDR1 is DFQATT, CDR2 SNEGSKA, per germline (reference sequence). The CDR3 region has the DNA TGCAGTGCTAGAGTGACAGGGCCTCAGCCCCAGCATTTT. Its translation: CSARVTGPQPQHF.

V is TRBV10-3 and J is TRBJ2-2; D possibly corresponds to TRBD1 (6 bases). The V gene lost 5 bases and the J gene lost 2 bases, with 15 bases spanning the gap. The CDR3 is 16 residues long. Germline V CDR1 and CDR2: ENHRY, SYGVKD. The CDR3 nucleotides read TGTGCCATCAGTAATTCCGGCAGGGGCAACACCGGGGAGCTGTTTTTT. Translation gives CAISNSGRGNTGELFF.